This T cell receptor (beta chain) is from a study of chemoradiotherapy in HPV16-positive cancers. J gave up 2 bases and V 8 bases, and 8 bases lay outside the gene matches. CDR1 LNHDA and CDR2 SQIVND come from the germline V gene (reference sequence). The CDR3 has 15 residues. Study-wide results and caveats: HPV-specific T cells were functionally defined from only two HPV16-positive patients. Better recurrence-free survival went with HPV-responsive T-cell expansion in HPV16-positive patients. Candidate HPV-specific clones and E7-related TCR motifs grew in tumor during treatment.

In the case of this clone: The antigen is unknown.

Assay used: immunoSEQ multiplex PCR; TCRdb lists only in-frame clones, some missing. Of 30,000 to 40,000 clones listed, roughly 77% were seen once; the top ten hold 3.5% to 4%. This TCR derives from a human donor with HPV-associated anogenital cancer. This material consisted of blood, taken from a patient who underwent chemoradiotherapy. V usage is TRBV19 and J usage is TRBJ2-5; the match to TRBD2 covers 10 bases. In DNA form, the CDR3 reads TGTGCCAGTCGTAAGCGGGGGGGCGGGCAAGAGACCCAGTACTTC. Protein sequence: CASRKRGGGQETQYF. Based on the CDR3 plus reference TRBV19 and TRBJ2-5, the full variable domain is DGGITQSPKYLFRKEGQNVTLSCEQNLNHDAMYWYRQDPGQGLRLIYYSQIVNDFQKGDIAEGYSVSREKKESFPLTVTSAQKNPTAFYLCASRKRGGGQETQYFGPGTRLLVL.